This section outlines one T cell receptor (beta chain) sequence together with its context. This sample was included in a study of blood T cell repertoires in COVID-19. Study-wide context: The United States, Italy and Spain were the sources of the acute and convalescent COVID-19 samples. PBMCs, B-cell-depleted T cells, or T cells provided the cDNA or gDNA that made up the material.

In the authors' workflow: From reference gene primer amplification, estimates of nucleated cell counts were derived. Produced via immunoSEQ multiplex PCR; TCRdb's table is partial and in-frame only. The V and J calls and clone size come from that table; D and trimming were worked out from the DNA. This sample yields under 90,000 clones, of which 90% to 95% are seen a single time; 6.5% to 8% belongs to the top ten. This CDR3 has 15 amino acids. The V gene end was trimmed by 5 bases and the J gene end by 4 bases; junction bases not matched to a gene: 7. From germline, CDR1 is MDHEN and CDR2 SYDVKM. The rearrangement uses TRBV28 and TRBJ1-3; the match to TRBD1 covers 8 bases. The material sequenced was peripheral blood. The TCR originated in a man aged 40-49 years with COVID-19, enrolled during active disease. The DNA of the CDR3 is TGTGCCAGCAGTACGCCACAGGGGGTAGGAAACACCATATATTTT. Translating it yields CASSTPQGVGNTIYF. Supplemented by reference TRBV28 and TRBJ1-3, the full variable domain reads DVKVTQSSRYLVKRTGEKVFLECVQDMDHENMFWYRQDPGLGLRLIYFSYDVKMKEKGDIPEGYSVSREKKERFSLILESASTNQTSMYLCASSTPQGVGNTIYFGEGSWLTVV.